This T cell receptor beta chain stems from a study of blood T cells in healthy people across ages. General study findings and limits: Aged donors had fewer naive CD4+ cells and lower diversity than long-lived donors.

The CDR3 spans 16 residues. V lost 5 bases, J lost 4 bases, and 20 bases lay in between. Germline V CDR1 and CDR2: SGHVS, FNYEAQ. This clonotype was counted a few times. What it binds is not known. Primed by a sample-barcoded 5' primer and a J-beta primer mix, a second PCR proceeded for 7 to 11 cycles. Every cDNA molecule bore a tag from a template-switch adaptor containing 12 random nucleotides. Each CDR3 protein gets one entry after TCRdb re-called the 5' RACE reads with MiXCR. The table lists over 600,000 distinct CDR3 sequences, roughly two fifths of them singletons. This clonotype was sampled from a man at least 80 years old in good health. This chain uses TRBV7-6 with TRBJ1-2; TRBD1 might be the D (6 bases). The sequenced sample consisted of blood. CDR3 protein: CASSTLPRTETYGYTF. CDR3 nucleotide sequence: TGTGCCAGCAGCACCCTCCCCCGGACAGAAACCTATGGCTACACCTTC.